This T cell receptor (beta chain) originates from a study of OX40 agonist ivuxolimab in advanced cancers. Study-wide results and caveats: Some nonresponders additionally presented with little normalized T-cell clonal expansion.

Libraries were prepared by immunoSEQ multiplex PCR; TCRdb keeps only in-frame clonotypes and omits some of them. The table includes 99,000 or so clones, about 96% detected once. Autoimmune disease history or systemic immunosuppression excluded patients. Germline CDR1 LNHDA, CDR2 SQIVND (reference sequence). The CDR3 length is 14 residues. Germline trimming cut 5 bases from V and 4 bases from J; bases unmatched to any gene: 5. As concerns this clone: What it binds is not known.

The chain couples TRBV19 to TRBJ2-3; TRBD1 aligns across 8 bases. The sequence was collected from an adult with an advanced solid tumor such as melanoma, head and neck, liver or kidney cancer. Specimen: CD4+ or CD8+ T cells sorted from blood, collected in a trial of the OX40 agonist ivuxolimab. Here the CDR3 reads CASSPRQGSDTQYF. CDR3 sequence (DNA): TGTGCCAGTAGTCCGAGACAGGGGTCAGATACGCAGTATTTT.